The text below deals with one T cell receptor (beta chain). This specimen comes from a study of regulatory T cells in long-lasting Graves disease. Time point denoted: newly diagnosed GD, antithyroid drugs for less than 3 months. The authors made the TCR library using RNA they extracted from PBMCs. With iRepertoire HTBI primers and Arm-PCR of CDR3 regions, TCR beta libraries were built. In the original processing: Spanning all samples, the identified segments comprised about 62 TRBV and 14 TRBJ. MiXCR, run by TCRdb on the multiplex PCR reads, gives a single entry per CDR3 protein. The V and J calls reflect TCRdb's pipeline rather than the authors' work. The sample has more than 350,000 distinct CDR3 sequences, more than 13% seen once. There are 16 residues in the CDR3. CDR1 is SGHRS and CDR2 is YFSETQ in the germline V gene. With V trimmed by 7 bases and J by 1 base, 10 bases remained unmatched. These records were also assigned to another study, of T cells in Graves' hyperthyroidism and ophthalmopathy. That paper notes: Disease duration under 2 months; hyperthyroidism patients were aged 18 to 65. The primer set for the first-round RT-PCR of the TCR CDR3 was HTBI.

The J gene is TRBJ2-4, the V gene TRBV5-1; TRBD2 matches at 8 bases. The clonotype originates from a woman aged 30 to 39 with Graves disease. The source was peripheral blood mononuclear cells (PBMCs), collected at new diagnosis, from a patient treated with antithyroid drugs. In DNA form, the CDR3 reads TGCGCCAGCCGCTCCGCGGGGGGTGAGGCCAAAAACATTCAGTACTTC. The encoded protein is CASRSAGGEAKNIQYF.